This T cell receptor (beta chain) appears in the sequencing data of a study of OX40 agonist ivuxolimab in advanced cancers. About the research overall: Three patients, one with hepatocellular carcinoma and two with cutaneous melanoma, achieved partial responses.

Sequencing was performed with immunoSEQ multiplex PCR; in TCRdb, only in-frame clones are kept and a portion is missing. The top ten clones hold 5% to 6.5% of a sample with more than 55,000 clones, approximately 81% of them seen once. Autoimmune disease history or systemic immunosuppression disqualified patients. The CDR3 length is 14 residues. The germline CDR1 and CDR2 sequences are SGHTA and FQGTGA. The V gene lost 3 bases and the J gene lost 7 bases, with 10 bases spanning the gap. This material consisted of CD4+ or CD8+ T cells sorted from blood, taken in a trial of the OX40 agonist ivuxolimab. The receptor was isolated from an adult with an advanced solid tumor such as melanoma, head and neck, liver or kidney cancer. V gene TRBV7-3 combines with J gene TRBJ1-6; weak D call: TRBD1 (6 bases). For the CDR3, the DNA is TGTGCCAGCAGCTTGGGGACATCGAATTCACCCCTCCACTTT. Its translation is CASSLGTSNSPLHF.